These 2 T cell receptor beta chains were all obtained from the same sample, sequenced in a study of blood T cell repertoires in COVID-19. TCRdb's copy holds only in-frame clones and misses some; the assay was immunoSEQ multiplex PCR. The sample yields fewer than 80,000 clones, 70% to 90% seen once. The material sequenced was peripheral blood. The receptor source for this set is a man between 65 and 85 years old with acute or convalescent COVID-19.

The table lists this clone with a few counts. The rearrangement joins TRBV6-6 to TRBJ2-7, with D uncertain. The CDR3 has 13 residues. The germline CDR1 and CDR2 sequences are MNHNY and SVGAGI (reference sequence). Trimming cost V 6 bases and J 3 bases, with 12 bases left between them. CDR3 nucleotide sequence: TGTGCCAGCAGACTAATCGACGGCTACGAGCAGTACTTC. This codes for CASRLIDGYEQYF.

The CDR3 region has the DNA TGTGCCAGCAGTGTTAGTATGAACACTGAAGCTTTCTTT. This sequence encodes CASSVSMNTEAFF. This chain connects TRBV2 to TRBJ1-1; D is unclear. The CDR3 spans 13 residues. Germline values: CDR1 SNHLY, CDR2 FYNNEI. Trimming cost V 4 bases and J 0 bases, with 6 bases left between them. Drawing the rest from reference TRBV2 and TRBJ1-1, the complete variable domain is EPEVTQTPSHQVTQMGQEVILRCVPISNHLYFYWYRQILGQKVEFLVSFYNNEISEKSEIFDDQFSVERPDGSNFTLKIRSTKLEDSAMYFCASSVSMNTEAFFGQGTRLTVV.